This T cell receptor (beta chain) was observed in a study of shared clonotypes between healthy human individuals. J gave up 6 bases and V 8 bases, and 7 bases lay outside the gene matches. This CDR3 has 14 residues. Per germline, CDR1 MGHDK and CDR2 SYGVNS. This clone is a singleton in its sample. Its antigen is currently unknown. General study results and limits: Clonotype sharing among donors was expected to depend on sequencing depth. In contrast to clonotypes shared by all four donors, non-shared clonotypes had lower generation probabilities. The low donor count limited represented genetic and exposure-history diversity.

The healthy adult donors were HIV-negative and reported no recent acute infections or vaccinations. Assay used: immunoSEQ multiplex PCR; TCRdb lists only in-frame clones, some missing. Of about 2.4 million clones listed, around 94% are singletons. The specimen sequenced was naive CD4+ T cells sorted from blood. Sample subset: CD45RA+ positively selected. This clonotype was obtained from a man younger than 30 in good health. The genes are TRBV25-1 and TRBJ2-1; TRBD2 aligns across 10 bases. The CDR3 nucleotides are TGTGCCAGCTCCGCTAGCGGGAGATTCAATGAGCAGTTCTTC. Its translation is CASSASGRFNEQFF.